Here is one T cell receptor beta chain with its context. The CDR3 is 15 amino acids. With 3 bases clipped from V and 6 bases from J, the junction kept 9 bases outside the gene matches. CDR1 is SGHNT, CDR2 YYREEE, per germline (reference sequence). In the source study's methods: Amplification of reference gene primers was used by the study to estimate nucleated cell counts. The protocol was immunoSEQ multiplex PCR, while the TCRdb copy is restricted to in-frame clones and leaves out a portion. That table gives V, J and clone size, and the DNA gave D and trimming. The data contain about 130,000 clones, over 80% of them seen just once; the ten biggest clones take up around 1.9%. This specimen belongs to a study of blood T cell repertoires in COVID-19. Study-level information: Specimens from acute and convalescent COVID-19 originated in the United States, Italy and Spain. Sample material is recorded as cDNA or gDNA derived from T cells, B-cell-depleted T cells, or PBMCs.

The chain has TRBV5-4 and TRBJ2-3; 8 bases match TRBD2. Sequenced: peripheral blood. The sequence was collected from a man aged 65 to 85 with acute or convalescent COVID-19. The CDR3 nucleotides are TGTGCCAGCAGCTCCACGGGACTAGGGGAGGATACGCAGTATTTT. Translating it yields CASSSTGLGEDTQYF.